What follows is one TCR beta chain and its context. What it binds is not known. Germline V CDR1 and CDR2: MDHEN, SYDVKM. The length of the CDR3 is 14 residues. Germline trimming cut 7 bases from V and 0 bases from J; bases unmatched to any gene: 5. PCR employed 60 Vbeta and 13 Jbeta primers. Sequencing used immunoSEQ multiplex PCR; TCRdb keeps in-frame clones, though not all of them. The sample yields around 150,000 clones, 70% to 90% seen once. This entry belongs to a study of cytomegalovirus exposure and HLA in healthy donors. Study-level points and caveats: Later analysis demonstrated an association between a missense DCLRE1C variant and TCR beta V- and J-gene trimming. TCR beta sequences reportedly predicted the HLA-A and HLA-B alleles of most subjects accurately.

Specimen: PBMCs. This sequence was found in a woman in her 30s in good health and CMV-seronegative. The chain carries TRBV28 and TRBJ1-2; TRBD1 aligns across 7 bases. The CDR3 DNA is TGTGCCAGCATTGCAGGGGGAGCTAACTATGGCTACACCTTC. This translates into CASIAGGANYGYTF.